This TCR beta chain was sequenced for a study of T cells in tumors after PD-1 blockade. This CDR3 spans 14 amino acids. CDR1 and CDR2 from the germline V gene are LNHDA and SQIVND (reference sequence). The ends lost 3 bases at V and 4 bases at J; junction bases unmatched: 3. The sample's time point: second of two pre-therapy site-matched biopsies 2 to 3 months apart. Clones were read by immunoSEQ multiplex PCR, and TCRdb kept only the in-frame ones, dropping some. Counted here are 2,000 or so clones, about 76% occurring once; the ten biggest clones make up roughly an eighth. This TCR was recovered from a human donor with basal cell carcinoma. Sample: tumor tissue, taken before anti-PD-1 treatment. The chain has TRBV19 and TRBJ2-3; 8 bases line up with TRBD2. The DNA for the CDR3 is TGTGCCAGTAGTATCGGGGGGGGTGCAGATACGCAGTATTTT. Translation: CASSIGGGADTQYF. Full variable domain (remainder filled in from reference TRBV19 and TRBJ2-3): DGGITQSPKYLFRKEGQNVTLSCEQNLNHDAMYWYRQDPGQGLRLIYYSQIVNDFQKGDIAEGYSVSREKKESFPLTVTSAQKNPTAFYLCASSIGGGADTQYFGPGTRLTVL.